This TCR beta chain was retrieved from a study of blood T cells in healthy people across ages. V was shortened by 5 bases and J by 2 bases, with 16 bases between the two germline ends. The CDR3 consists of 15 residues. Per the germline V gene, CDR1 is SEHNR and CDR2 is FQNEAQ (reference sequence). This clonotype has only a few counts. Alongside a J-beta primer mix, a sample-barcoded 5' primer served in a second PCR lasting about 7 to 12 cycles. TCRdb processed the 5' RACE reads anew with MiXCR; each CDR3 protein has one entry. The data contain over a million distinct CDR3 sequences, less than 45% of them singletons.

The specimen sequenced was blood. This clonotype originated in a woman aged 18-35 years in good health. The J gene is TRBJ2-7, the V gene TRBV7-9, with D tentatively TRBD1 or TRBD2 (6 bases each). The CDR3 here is CASSPNRDFAYEQYF. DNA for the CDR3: TGTGCCAGCAGCCCAAACAGGGACTTTGCCTACGAGCAGTACTTC.